Below, 21 T cell receptor beta chains from the same sample are listed, as sequenced in a study of cytomegalovirus exposure and HLA in healthy donors (dated by TCRdb to the late 2010s). Library creation used the immunoSEQ multiplex PCR assay. For the multiplex PCR, a mixture combining 60 forward primers for TCR Vbeta segments and 13 reverse primers for TCR Jbeta segments was used. TCRdb provides this immuneACCESS table in a form limited to in-frame rearrangements. Some clones are lacking; in checked studies, under half of them reflect an unresolved V gene, and why the rest are absent is not known. The sample table contains about 140,000 clones; only one count was recorded for roughly three fifths of them. The ten largest clones capture around 2% of the sample. The sequenced sample consisted of PBMCs. The receptor source for this set is a male donor in good health and CMV-seronegative.

This chain joins TRBV7-6 and TRBJ2-5, with TRBD2 matching 8 bases. The CDR3 loop spans 14 amino acids. Germline loops: CDR1 SGHVS, CDR2 FNYEAQ. V was pared by 4 bases and J by 6 bases, with 7 bases of the junction left unmatched. The CDR3 nucleotides read TGTGCCAGCAGCTCTTCCGGGGGGGCCAAGACCCAGTACTTC. Translation gives CASSSSGGAKTQYF.

The gene calls are TRBV15 and TRBJ2-3; tentatively, D is TRBD2 (7 bases). The V end lost 3 bases, the J end lost 6 bases, and 13 bases lay between the germline ends. CDR1 LNHNV and CDR2 YYDKDF come from the germline V gene (reference sequence). This CDR3 has 14 amino acids. DNA for the CDR3: TGTGCCACCAGCAGGGGCGGGGGCAGGGATACGCAGTATTTT. Its translation is CATSRGGGRDTQYF.

In its sample, this clone was seen once. The rearrangement joins TRBV7-9 to TRBJ2-7; 8 bases align to TRBD1. Trimming at V came to 1 base and at J to 2 bases, leaving 7 bases not matched to a gene. This CDR3 contains 16 residues. Germline CDR1 SEHNR, CDR2 FQNEAQ (reference sequence). The CDR3 DNA sequence: TGTGCCAGCAGCTTAGGGGGGTTGACAGGGGCCTACGAGCAGTACTTC. Protein sequence: CASSLGGLTGAYEQYF.

V and J are TRBV7-2 and TRBJ1-2, with TRBD1 as a possible D gene (5 bases). The CDR3 extends over 14 amino acids. CDR1 is SGHTA, CDR2 FQGNSA, per germline. The ends were cut back, 4 bases at V and 2 bases at J, with 11 bases in the middle. CDR3 protein: CASSSQTENYGYTF. For the CDR3, the DNA is TGTGCCAGCAGCTCTCAGACAGAAAACTATGGCTACACCTTC.

The V call is TRBV30, the J call TRBJ2-6, with 7 bases lining up with TRBD1. This CDR3 has 15 amino acids. Germline V gene sequence: CDR1 GTSNPN, CDR2 SVGIG (reference sequence). The DNA of the CDR3 is TGTGCTGGTGGGGGACAGCTCTCTGGGGCCAACGTCCTGACTTTC. Its translation is CAGGGQLSGANVLTF.

This chain connects TRBV5-1 to TRBJ1-2, with D hard to call. V lost 0 bases and J lost 2, with 5 bases in between. Germline CDR1 reads SGHRS; CDR2 reads YFSETQ. This CDR3 region has 13 residues. The CDR3 is CASSLDRNYGYTF. CDR3 nucleotide sequence: TGCGCCAGCAGCTTGGACAGAAACTATGGCTACACCTTC.

The rearrangement joins TRBV9 to TRBJ2-1; 12 bases fit TRBD2. V shed 2 bases and J 8 bases; nucleotides not matched to a gene: 5. From germline, CDR1 is SGDLS and CDR2 YYNGEE. The length of the CDR3 is 15 residues. CDR3 sequence reads: CASSVTSGGVYEQFF. CDR3 bases: TGTGCCAGCAGCGTGACTAGCGGGGGTGTCTATGAGCAGTTCTTC.

This chain links TRBV10-1 with TRBJ2-4, with a tentative D call TRBD1 (5 bases). Trimming removed 11 bases at V and 0 bases at J, with 11 bases between. Germline V gene data show CDR1 as WNHNN and CDR2 as SYGVQD (reference sequence). CDR3 size: 13 residues. Here the CDR3 DNA reads TGCGCCGGGTCAGGGATAGCCAAAAACATTCAGTACTTC. This encodes CAGSGIAKNIQYF.

The rearrangement uses TRBV19 and TRBJ1-5; D might be TRBD1 (5 bases). Trimming pared 3 bases from V and 5 bases from J, leaving 8 bases between. This CDR3 contains 13 residues. The germline V gene has CDR1 LNHDA and CDR2 SQIVND (reference sequence). This chain's CDR3 is CASSMQGYQPQHF. Written as DNA, the CDR3 is TGTGCCAGTAGTATGCAGGGTTATCAGCCCCAGCATTTT.

V is TRBV28 and J is TRBJ1-1; D call uncertain. The CDR3 loop spans 15 amino acids. V gave up 5 bases and J gave up 11 bases, with 24 bases separating them. Germline V gene lookup returns CDR1 MDHEN and CDR2 SYDVKM. The CDR3 reads CASSNLGTRANYAFF. The CDR3 DNA is TGTGCCAGCAGTAATCTCGGCACGCGAGCGAACTATGCTTTCTTT.

The chain carries TRBV2 and TRBJ2-1, with 7 bases matching TRBD1. Germline V gene lookup returns CDR1 SNHLY and CDR2 FYNNEI. With V trimmed by 6 bases and J by 5 bases, 7 bases remained unmatched. The CDR3 runs 14 residues. The CDR3: CASSGTVDNNEQFF. The CDR3 nucleotides read TGTGCCAGCAGCGGGACAGTAGATAACAATGAGCAGTTCTTC. The variable domain in full, with the rest retrieved from reference TRBV2 and TRBJ2-1, is EPEVTQTPSHQVTQMGQEVILRCVPISNHLYFYWYRQILGQKVEFLVSFYNNEISEKSEIFDDQFSVERPDGSNFTLKIRSTKLEDSAMYFCASSGTVDNNEQFFGPGTRLTVL.

CDR3 sequence reads: CASSLRGSGRTDTQYF. Written as DNA, the CDR3 is TGTGCCAGCAGCTTGAGAGGGAGTGGGCGCACAGATACGCAGTATTTT. This chain links TRBV5-4 with TRBJ2-3; the D gene is possibly TRBD2 (5 bases). V dropped 1 base and J dropped 1 base, with 13 bases sitting between them. Germline CDR1 reads SGHNT; CDR2 reads YYREEE (reference sequence). The CDR3 has 16 residues. The full variable domain, rest sourced from reference TRBV5-4 and TRBJ2-3, is ETGVTQSPTHLIKTRGQQVTLRCSSQSGHNTVSWYQQALGQGPQFIFQYYREEENGRGNFPPRFSGLQFPNYSSELNVNALELDDSALYLCASSLRGSGRTDTQYFGPGTRLTVL.

This chain connects TRBV4-3 to TRBJ2-3, with D possibly being TRBD1 (5 bases). The CDR3 runs 19 residues. Trimming took 0 bases from V and 6 from J, leaving 25 bases between them. The germline gives CDR1 LGHNA, CDR2 YSLEER. The DNA of the CDR3 is TGCGCCAGCAGCCAAGATAATTCTCGGGCTAGTAGGAAGGGGGATACGCAGTATTTT. Its translation: CASSQDNSRASRKGDTQYF.

The chain links TRBV6-5 to TRBJ1-5, with D possibly TRBD1 on 5 matching bases. The CDR3 loop spans 13 amino acids. Germline-derived CDR1 and CDR2 are MNHEY and SVGAGI. V was pared by 6 bases and J by 6 bases, with 12 bases between. CDR3 nucleotide sequence: TGTGCCAGCAGCCTCAGGGAGGCTCAGCCCCAGCATTTT. It specifies CASSLREAQPQHF.

With respect to this clone: No conserved phenylalanine or tryptophan ends this CDR3, so it is likely a read error. The chain is built from TRBV19 and TRBJ2-7; the match to TRBD1 covers 7 bases. Trimming cost V 5 bases and J 0 bases; bases outside gene matches: 7. The CDR3 has 15 amino acids. CDR1 is LNHDA, CDR2 SQIVND, per germline (reference sequence). The CDR3 DNA sequence: TGTGCCAGTAGTCCTGGACAGGCAACCTCCTACGAGCAGTACCTC. As protein: CASSPGQATSYEQYL.

The chain links TRBV9 to TRBJ2-7, with 8 bases lining up with TRBD1. The trim removed 4 bases at V and 3 bases at J, leaving 6 bases unmatched. This CDR3 region has 14 residues. Per germline, CDR1 SGDLS and CDR2 YYNGEE. This chain's CDR3 is CASSPQGALYEQYF. CDR3 in DNA: TGTGCCAGCAGCCCTCAGGGGGCTCTCTACGAGCAGTACTTC. The full variable domain, in which reference TRBV9 and TRBJ2-7 provide the parts outside the CDR3, is DSGVTQTPKHLITATGQRVTLRCSPRSGDLSVYWYQQSLDQGLQFLIQYYNGEERAKGNILERFSAQQFPDLHSELNLSSLELGDSALYFCASSPQGALYEQYFGPGTRLTVT.

The CDR3 nucleotides are TGTGCCAGCAGTTACTCGGGGACTAGAGTCTACGAGCAGTACTTC. It yields the protein CASSYSGTRVYEQYF. The chain couples TRBV6-5 to TRBJ2-5; TRBD2 aligns across 8 bases. The J call could be wrong; TRBJ2-7 is a better fit for the DNA end. The CDR3 is 15 residues long. CDR1 is MNHEY, CDR2 SVGAGI, per germline.

This chain connects TRBV19 to TRBJ1-1; no reliable D call. The ends were cut back, 4 bases at V and 0 bases at J, with 12 bases in the middle. Per the germline V gene, CDR1 is LNHDA and CDR2 is SQIVND (reference sequence). The CDR3 sequence is 15 residues long. CDR3 in DNA: TGTGCCAGTAGTACACTCCACGGGATGAACACTGAAGCTTTCTTT. It is translated as CASSTLHGMNTEAFF.

This chain links TRBV5-6 with TRBJ2-3; 9 nucleotides agree with TRBD2. The junction had 12 bases not matched to a gene; V was cut back by 2 bases and J by 5 bases. Germline V gene lookup returns CDR1 SGHDT and CDR2 YYEEEE. This CDR3 spans 17 amino acids. The chain's CDR3 is CASSFAQAGGLQDTQYF. CDR3 bases: TGTGCCAGCAGCTTCGCCCAAGCGGGGGGCCTACAAGATACGCAGTATTTT.

The chain links TRBV30 to TRBJ2-1; D perhaps matches TRBD1 (5 bases). The CDR3 has 14 residues. The germline CDR1 and CDR2 sequences are GTSNPN and SVGIG (reference sequence). Trimming cost V 4 bases and J 8 bases, with 18 bases left between them. The CDR3 loop is CAWNRLQGLDEQFF. The CDR3 region has the DNA TGTGCCTGGAACCGACTCCAGGGTCTGGATGAGCAGTTCTTC.

Here the CDR3 reads CASSLWAGGREQYF. CDR3 sequence (DNA): TGTGCCAGCAGCTTATGGGCAGGGGGCAGGGAGCAGTACTTC. This chain uses TRBV7-9 with TRBJ2-7; 8 bases map to TRBD1. The length of the CDR3 is 14 residues. V trimming: 2 bases; J trimming: 7 bases; junction bases outside the gene matches: 7. CDR1 is SEHNR, CDR2 FQNEAQ, per germline (reference sequence).